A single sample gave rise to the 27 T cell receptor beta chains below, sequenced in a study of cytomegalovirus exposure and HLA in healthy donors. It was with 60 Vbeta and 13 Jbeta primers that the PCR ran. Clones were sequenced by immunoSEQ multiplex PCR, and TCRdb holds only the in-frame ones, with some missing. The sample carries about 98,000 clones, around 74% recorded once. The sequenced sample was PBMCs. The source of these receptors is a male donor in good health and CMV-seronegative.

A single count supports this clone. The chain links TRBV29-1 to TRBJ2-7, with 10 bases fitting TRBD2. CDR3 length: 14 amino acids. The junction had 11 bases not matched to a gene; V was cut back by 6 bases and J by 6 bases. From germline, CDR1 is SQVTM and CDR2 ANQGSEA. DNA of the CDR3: TGCAGCGTAAATCCTAGCGGGAGAATCAGCGAGCAGTACTTC. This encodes CSVNPSGRISEQYF.

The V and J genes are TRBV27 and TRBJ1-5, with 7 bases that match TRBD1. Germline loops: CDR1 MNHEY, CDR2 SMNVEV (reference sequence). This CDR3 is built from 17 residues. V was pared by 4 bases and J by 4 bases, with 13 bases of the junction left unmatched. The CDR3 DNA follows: TGTGCCAGCAGTTCCCCTGCCCGAGAGGGGGCAAATCAGCCCCAGCATTTT. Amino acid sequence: CASSSPAREGANQPQHF.

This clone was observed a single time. The CDR3 bases are TGTGCCAGCAGTTACAAGGGGGCCACTGAAGCTTTCTTT. Its translation is CASSYKGATEAFF. This chain connects TRBV6-6 to TRBJ1-1; 7 nucleotides match TRBD1. The CDR3 loop spans 13 amino acids. V shed 2 bases and J 4 bases; nucleotides not matched to a gene: 1. In germline, CDR1 is MNHNY, CDR2 SVGAGI (reference sequence).

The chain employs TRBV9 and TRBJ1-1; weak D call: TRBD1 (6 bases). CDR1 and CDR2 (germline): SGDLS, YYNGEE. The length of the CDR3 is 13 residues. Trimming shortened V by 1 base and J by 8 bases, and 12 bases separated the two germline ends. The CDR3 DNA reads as TGTGCCAGCAGCGTATCTTCAGGGGCCGAAGCTTTCTTT. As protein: CASSVSSGAEAFF.

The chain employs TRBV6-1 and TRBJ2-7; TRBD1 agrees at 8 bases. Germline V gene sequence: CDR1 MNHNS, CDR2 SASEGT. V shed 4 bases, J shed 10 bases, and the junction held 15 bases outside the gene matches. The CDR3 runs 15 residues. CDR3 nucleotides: TGTGCCAGCAGTGGGGGCCGGGACAGGCGATTAGGTCAGTACTTC. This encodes CASSGGRDRRLGQYF.

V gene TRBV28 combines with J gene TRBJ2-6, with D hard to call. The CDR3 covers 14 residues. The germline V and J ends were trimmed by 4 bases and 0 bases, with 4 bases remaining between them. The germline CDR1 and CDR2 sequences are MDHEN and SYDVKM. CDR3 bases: TGTGCCAGCAGTTCCAGCTCTGGGGCCAACGTCCTGACTTTC. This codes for CASSSSSGANVLTF. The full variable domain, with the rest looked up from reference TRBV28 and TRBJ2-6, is DVKVTQSSRYLVKRTGEKVFLECVQDMDHENMFWYRQDPGLGLRLIYFSYDVKMKEKGDIPEGYSVSREKKERFSLILESASTNQTSMYLCASSSSSGANVLTFGAGSRLTVL.

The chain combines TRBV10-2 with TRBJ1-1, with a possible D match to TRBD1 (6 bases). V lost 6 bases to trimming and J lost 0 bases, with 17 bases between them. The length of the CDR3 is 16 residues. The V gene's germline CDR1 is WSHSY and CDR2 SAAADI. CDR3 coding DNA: TGCGCCAGCAGCAGAGCCCCGGGACAAATGAACACTGAAGCTTTCTTT. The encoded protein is CASSRAPGQMNTEAFF.

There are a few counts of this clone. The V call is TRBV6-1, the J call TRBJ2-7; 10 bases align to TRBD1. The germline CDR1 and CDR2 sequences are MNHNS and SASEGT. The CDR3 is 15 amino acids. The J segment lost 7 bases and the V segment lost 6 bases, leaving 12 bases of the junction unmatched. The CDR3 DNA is TGTGCCAGCAGGACCGGGACAGGGGACCGTGGGGAGCAGTACTTC. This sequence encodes CASRTGTGDRGEQYF.

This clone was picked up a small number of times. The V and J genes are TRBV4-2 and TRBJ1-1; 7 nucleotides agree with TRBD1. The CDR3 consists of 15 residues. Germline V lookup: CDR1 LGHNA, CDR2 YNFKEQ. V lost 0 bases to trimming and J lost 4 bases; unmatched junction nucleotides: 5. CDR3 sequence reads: CASSQEQQGGTEAFF. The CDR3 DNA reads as TGTGCCAGCAGCCAAGAGCAGCAGGGGGGCACTGAAGCTTTCTTT.

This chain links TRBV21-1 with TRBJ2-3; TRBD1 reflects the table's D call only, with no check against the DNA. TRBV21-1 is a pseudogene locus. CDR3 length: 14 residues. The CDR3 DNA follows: TGTGCCCTAGACAGGGGTCGGGCGGGAGATACGCAGTATTTT. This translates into CALDRGRAGDTQYF.

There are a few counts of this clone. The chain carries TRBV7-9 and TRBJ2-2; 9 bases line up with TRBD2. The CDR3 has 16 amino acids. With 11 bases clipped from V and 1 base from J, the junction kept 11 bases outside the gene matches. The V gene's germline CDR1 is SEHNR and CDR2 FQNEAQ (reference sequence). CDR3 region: CAGNNEAGGNTGELFF. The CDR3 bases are TGTGCCGGTAATAATGAAGCGGGGGGGAACACCGGGGAGCTGTTTTTT.

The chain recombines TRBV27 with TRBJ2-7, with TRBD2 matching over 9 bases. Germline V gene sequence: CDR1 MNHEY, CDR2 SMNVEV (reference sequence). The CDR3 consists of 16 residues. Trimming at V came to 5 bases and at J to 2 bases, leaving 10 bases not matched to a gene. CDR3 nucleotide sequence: TGTGCCAGCAGTCCCTTCGGGGCTAGCGGGACCTACGAGCAGTACTTC. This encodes CASSPFGASGTYEQYF.

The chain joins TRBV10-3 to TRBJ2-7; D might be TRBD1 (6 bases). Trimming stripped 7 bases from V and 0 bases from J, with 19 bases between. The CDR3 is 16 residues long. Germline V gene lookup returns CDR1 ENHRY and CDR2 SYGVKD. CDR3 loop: CAIKAKGGSGSYEQYF. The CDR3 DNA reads TGTGCCATCAAAGCTAAAGGGGGATCCGGCTCCTACGAGCAGTACTTC.

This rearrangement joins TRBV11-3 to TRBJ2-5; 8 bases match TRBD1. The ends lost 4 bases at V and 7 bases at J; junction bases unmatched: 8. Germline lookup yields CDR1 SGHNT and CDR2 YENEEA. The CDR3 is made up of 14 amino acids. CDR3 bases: TGTGCCAGCAGCTCCGGACAGGGCGTTGGGACCCAGTACTTC. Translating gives CASSSGQGVGTQYF. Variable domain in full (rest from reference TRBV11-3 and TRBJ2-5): EAGVVQSPRYKIIEKKQPVAFWCNPISGHNTLYWYLQNLGQGPELLIRYENEEAVDDSQLPKDRFSAERLKGVDSTLKIQPAELGDSAVYLCASSSGQGVGTQYFGPGTRLLVL.

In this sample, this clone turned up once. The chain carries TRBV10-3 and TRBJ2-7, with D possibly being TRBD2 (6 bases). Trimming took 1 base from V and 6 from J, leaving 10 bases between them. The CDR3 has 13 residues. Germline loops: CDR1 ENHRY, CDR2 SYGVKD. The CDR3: CAISEFTLAEQYF. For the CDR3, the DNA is TGTGCCATCAGTGAGTTTACACTAGCCGAGCAGTACTTC.

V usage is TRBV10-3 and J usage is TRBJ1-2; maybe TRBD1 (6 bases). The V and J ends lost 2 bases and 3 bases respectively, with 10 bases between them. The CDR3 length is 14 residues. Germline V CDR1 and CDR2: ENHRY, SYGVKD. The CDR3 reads CAISEGRGDYGYTF. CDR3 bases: TGTGCCATCAGTGAGGGCAGGGGAGACTATGGCTACACCTTC.

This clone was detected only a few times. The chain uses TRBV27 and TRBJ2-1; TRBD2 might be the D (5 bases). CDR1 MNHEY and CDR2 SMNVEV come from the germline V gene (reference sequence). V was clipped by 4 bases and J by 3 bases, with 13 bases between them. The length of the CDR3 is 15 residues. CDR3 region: CASSYRGVVYNEQFF. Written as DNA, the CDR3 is TGTGCCAGCAGTTATCGGGGAGTGGTCTACAATGAGCAGTTCTTC.

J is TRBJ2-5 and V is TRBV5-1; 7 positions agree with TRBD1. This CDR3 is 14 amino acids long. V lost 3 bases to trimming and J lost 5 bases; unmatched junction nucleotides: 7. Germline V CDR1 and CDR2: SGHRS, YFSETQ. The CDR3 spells CASSSTTQGETQYF. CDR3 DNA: TGCGCCAGCAGCTCGACTACACAGGGGGAGACCCAGTACTTC.

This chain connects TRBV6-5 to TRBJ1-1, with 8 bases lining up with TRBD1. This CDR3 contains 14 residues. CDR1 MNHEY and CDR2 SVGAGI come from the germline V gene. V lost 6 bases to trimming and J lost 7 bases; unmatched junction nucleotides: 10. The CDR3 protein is CASSPTPGQVEAFF. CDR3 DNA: TGTGCCAGCAGCCCCACCCCGGGACAGGTTGAAGCTTTCTTT.

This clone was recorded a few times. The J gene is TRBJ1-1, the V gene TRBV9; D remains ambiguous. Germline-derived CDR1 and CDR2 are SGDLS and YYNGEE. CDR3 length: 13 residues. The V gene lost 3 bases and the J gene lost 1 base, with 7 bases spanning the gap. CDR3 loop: CASSGTANTEAFF. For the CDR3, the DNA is TGTGCCAGCAGCGGAACAGCGAACACTGAAGCTTTCTTT.

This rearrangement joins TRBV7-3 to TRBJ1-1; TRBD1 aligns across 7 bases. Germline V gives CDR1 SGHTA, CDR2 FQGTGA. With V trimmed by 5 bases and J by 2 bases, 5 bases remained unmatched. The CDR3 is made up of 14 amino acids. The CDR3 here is CASSPQGGNTEAFF. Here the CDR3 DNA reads TGTGCCAGCAGCCCGCAGGGGGGTAACACTGAAGCTTTCTTT.

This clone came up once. The CDR3 loop is CASSPLDRVLDMNTEAFF. Written as DNA, the CDR3 is TGTGCCAGCTCACCCTTAGACAGGGTCCTAGACATGAACACTGAAGCTTTCTTT. The chain is built from TRBV18 and TRBJ1-1, with TRBD1 matching 7 bases. Germline V lookup: CDR1 KGHSH, CDR2 LQKENI. The CDR3 sequence is 18 residues long. V shed 3 bases, J shed 0 bases, and the junction held 13 bases outside the gene matches.

The CDR3 is CASSQKRELYDEQFF. CDR3 nucleotides: TGTGCCAGCAGCCAAAAGCGGGAGTTGTATGATGAGCAGTTCTTC. The chain carries TRBV27 and TRBJ2-1, with 8 bases identical to TRBD2. V shed 6 bases and J 8 bases; nucleotides not matched to a gene: 12. This CDR3 spans 15 amino acids. Germline V gene sequence: CDR1 MNHEY, CDR2 SMNVEV (reference sequence).

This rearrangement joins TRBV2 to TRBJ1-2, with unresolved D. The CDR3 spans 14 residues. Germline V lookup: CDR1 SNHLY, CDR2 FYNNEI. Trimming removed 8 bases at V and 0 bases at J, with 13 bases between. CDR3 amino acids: CASGRGLANYGYTF. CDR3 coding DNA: TGTGCCAGCGGCAGAGGGTTAGCTAACTATGGCTACACCTTC. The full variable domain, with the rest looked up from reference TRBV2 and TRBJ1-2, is EPEVTQTPSHQVTQMGQEVILRCVPISNHLYFYWYRQILGQKVEFLVSFYNNEISEKSEIFDDQFSVERPDGSNFTLKIRSTKLEDSAMYFCASGRGLANYGYTFGSGTRLTVV.

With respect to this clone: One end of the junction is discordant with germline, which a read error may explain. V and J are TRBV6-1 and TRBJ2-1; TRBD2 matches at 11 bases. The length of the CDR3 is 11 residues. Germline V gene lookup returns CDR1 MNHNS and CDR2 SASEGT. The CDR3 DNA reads TGTGCCAGCAGGACTAGCGGGACCTGGATCTTC. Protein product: CASRTSGTWIF.

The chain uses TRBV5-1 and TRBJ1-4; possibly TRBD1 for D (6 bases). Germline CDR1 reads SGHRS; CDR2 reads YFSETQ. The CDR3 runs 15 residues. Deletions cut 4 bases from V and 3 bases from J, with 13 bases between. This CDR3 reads CASSKSGTSNEKLFF. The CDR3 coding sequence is TGCGCCAGCAGCAAATCCGGGACATCTAATGAAAAACTGTTTTTT.

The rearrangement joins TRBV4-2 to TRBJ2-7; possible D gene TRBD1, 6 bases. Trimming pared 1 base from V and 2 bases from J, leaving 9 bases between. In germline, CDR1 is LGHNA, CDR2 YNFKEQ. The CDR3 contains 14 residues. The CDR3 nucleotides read TGTGCCAGCAGCCAAGCTGACAGGACCTACGAGCAGTACTTC. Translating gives CASSQADRTYEQYF.